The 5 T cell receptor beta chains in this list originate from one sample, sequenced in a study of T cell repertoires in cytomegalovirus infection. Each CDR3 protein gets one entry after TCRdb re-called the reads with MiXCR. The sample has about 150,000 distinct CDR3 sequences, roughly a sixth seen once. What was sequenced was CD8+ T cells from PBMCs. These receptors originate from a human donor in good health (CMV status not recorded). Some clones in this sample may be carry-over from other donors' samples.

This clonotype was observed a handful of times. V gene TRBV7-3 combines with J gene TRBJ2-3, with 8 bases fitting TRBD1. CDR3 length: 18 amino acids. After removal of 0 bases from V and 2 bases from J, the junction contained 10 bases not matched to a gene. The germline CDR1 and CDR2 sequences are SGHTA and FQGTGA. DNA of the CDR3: TGTGCCAGCAGCTTAACTGGGACAGGAGCACCGGACACAGATACGCAGTATTTT. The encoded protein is CASSLTGTGAPDTDTQYF.

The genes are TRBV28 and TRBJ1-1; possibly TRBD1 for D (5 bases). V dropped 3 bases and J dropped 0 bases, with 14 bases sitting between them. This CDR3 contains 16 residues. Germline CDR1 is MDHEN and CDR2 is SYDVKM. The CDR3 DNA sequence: TGTGCCAGCAGTTTGGGGAGAGGGGTTATGAACACTGAAGCTTTCTTT. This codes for CASSLGRGVMNTEAFF.

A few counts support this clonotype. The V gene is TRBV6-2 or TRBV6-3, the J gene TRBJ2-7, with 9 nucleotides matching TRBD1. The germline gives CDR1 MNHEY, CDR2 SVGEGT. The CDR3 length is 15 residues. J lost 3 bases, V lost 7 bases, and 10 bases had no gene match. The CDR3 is CASISGRTGVYEQYF. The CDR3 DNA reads TGTGCCAGCATATCCGGGCGGACAGGGGTCTACGAGCAGTACTTC.

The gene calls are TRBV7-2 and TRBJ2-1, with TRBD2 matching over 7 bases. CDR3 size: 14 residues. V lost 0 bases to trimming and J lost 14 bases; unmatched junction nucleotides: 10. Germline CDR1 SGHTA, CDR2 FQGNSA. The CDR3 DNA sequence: TGTGCCAGCAGCTTAGCCGATATGGGGGGGTGGAAGTTCTTC. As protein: CASSLADMGGWKFF.

The CDR3 nucleotides read TGTGCCAGCAGACCCACGGACAGGGGGCGGGAGACCCAGTACTTC. Translated: CASRPTDRGRETQYF. This sequence joins TRBV7-9 and TRBJ2-5; 11 bases agree with TRBD1. Trimming at V came to 6 bases and at J to 5 bases, leaving 8 bases not matched to a gene. The CDR3 has 15 amino acids. CDR1 SEHNR and CDR2 FQNEAQ come from the germline V gene (reference sequence).